The 30 T cell receptor beta chains presented below share a single source sample, sequenced in a study of breast tumors, draining lymph nodes, adjacent tissues. TCRdb itself ran the multiplex PCR reads through MiXCR, one entry per CDR3 protein. There are around 12,000 distinct CDR3 sequences in the sample; approximately 70% occur only once, and 44% lies in the top ten. Sequenced material: tumor-adjacent breast tissue. The source of these receptors is a female donor with breast cancer. Some clones in this sample may be carry-over from other donors' samples.

In its sample, this clonotype ranks as large (0.1 to 1%). The V and J genes are TRBV9 and TRBJ2-7; D is uncertain. The CDR3 sequence is 15 residues long. The germline V and J ends were trimmed by 0 bases and 0 bases, with 10 bases remaining between them. Germline lookup yields CDR1 SGDLS and CDR2 YYNGEE. Here the CDR3 DNA reads TGTGCCAGCAGCGTAGGGTCCCAGAGCTCCTACGAGCAGTACTTC. This sequence encodes CASSVGSQSSYEQYF.

The J gene is TRBJ1-2, the V gene TRBV7-8, with D possibly matching TRBD1 (6 bases). V lost 2 bases to trimming and J lost 7 bases, with 17 bases between them. CDR3 size: 15 residues. Germline V gene sequence: CDR1 SGHVS, CDR2 FQNEAQ. In DNA, the CDR3 is TGTGCCAGCAGCTTACCCGGGGGCCTGCGGGCTGGCTACACCTTC. Its translation is CASSLPGGLRAGYTF.

This clonotype showed up many times. CDR3 sequence reads: CASSLTGNSNQPQHF. The DNA for the CDR3 is TGTGCCAGCAGTTTAACAGGAAATAGCAATCAGCCCCAGCATTTT. This chain connects TRBV27 to TRBJ1-5; D is perhaps TRBD1 (5 bases). V was shortened by 2 bases and J by 0 bases, with 8 bases between the two germline ends. Germline-derived CDR1 and CDR2 are MNHEY and SMNVEV (reference sequence). This CDR3 is built from 15 residues.

This clonotype is classed as medium-sized. The V call is TRBV5-5, the J call TRBJ2-2; D gene ambiguous. Germline V gene sequence: CDR1 SGHKS, CDR2 YYEKEE (reference sequence). The CDR3 sequence is 14 residues long. V lost 5 bases to trimming and J lost 6 bases, with 14 bases between them. The CDR3 here is CASRSTASAGELFF. CDR3 sequence (DNA): TGTGCCAGCAGGTCTACAGCTAGTGCCGGGGAGCTGTTTTTT. The entire variable domain, with the rest obtained from reference TRBV5-5 and TRBJ2-2, is as follows: DAGVTQSPTHLIKTRGQQVTLRCSPISGHKSVSWYQQVLGQGPQFIFQYYEKEERGRGNFPDRFSARQFPNYSSELNVNALLLGDSALYLCASRSTASAGELFFGEGSRLTVL.

The V call is TRBV10-3, the J call TRBJ2-5; D possibly corresponds to TRBD1 (6 bases). The CDR3 has 13 residues. Germline CDR1 reads ENHRY; CDR2 reads SYGVKD. Trimming left V 10 bases short and J 5 bases short, with 17 bases between. The CDR3 loop is CASRYRVGETQYF. The CDR3 DNA follows: TGTGCCAGCAGGTACAGGGTAGGGGAGACCCAGTACTTC.

The chain joins TRBV20-1 to TRBJ2-3; D might be TRBD1 or TRBD2, each matching 6 bases. This CDR3 is 18 amino acids long. Trimming shortened V by 1 base and J by 0 bases, and 20 bases separated the two germline ends. Germline V lookup: CDR1 DFQATT, CDR2 SNEGSKA (reference sequence). DNA for the CDR3: TGCAGTGCTAGAGCTTCCGATGTTCGGGGGCCCAGCACAGATACGCAGTATTTT. Translation gives CSARASDVRGPSTDTQYF.

The V gene is TRBV19, the J gene TRBJ1-6; TRBD1 is a possible D gene (5 bases). This CDR3 is 16 amino acids long. Looked up from germline, CDR1 is LNHDA and CDR2 is SQIVND (reference sequence). Trimming took off 6 bases at V and 10 bases at J, with 22 bases between the two ends. For the CDR3, the DNA is TGTGCCAGTAGCGATAGGGGACGGGCTATAAGCTCACCCCTCCACTTT. Residues: CASSDRGRAISSPLHF.

V gene TRBV11-3 combines with J gene TRBJ2-1; 11 bases map to TRBD2. Germline V gene lookup returns CDR1 SGHNT and CDR2 YENEEA. The CDR3 consists of 15 residues. The V and J ends lost 2 bases and 3 bases, in that order; junction bases with no gene match: 0. CDR3 bases: TGTGCCAGCAGCTTAACTAGCGGGAGCTACAATGAGCAGTTCTTC. Protein sequence: CASSLTSGSYNEQFF.

This clonotype was recorded only once. V is TRBV19 and J is TRBJ2-1; D remains unclear. Trimming took off 5 bases at V and 2 bases at J, with 7 bases between the two ends. The length of the CDR3 is 13 residues. CDR1 is LNHDA, CDR2 SQIVND, per germline (reference sequence). CDR3: CASSSRTYNEQFF. DNA for the CDR3: TGTGCCAGTAGTTCACGCACCTACAATGAGCAGTTCTTC.

The chain carries TRBV12-3 or TRBV12-4 and TRBJ2-1; TRBD1 matches 9 bases. Trimming cost V 3 bases and J 7 bases; bases outside gene matches: 10. CDR3 length: 16 amino acids. CDR3 DNA sequence: TGTGCCAGCAGTTTCCAAACAGGGGGCGTGTTAAATGAGCAGTTCTTC. Its translation is CASSFQTGGVLNEQFF.

The CDR3 reads CSARDQAGELETQYF. The CDR3 DNA reads TGCAGTGCTAGAGATCAGGCGGGAGAGTTGGAGACCCAGTACTTC. The chain couples TRBV20-1 to TRBJ2-5; 7 bases map to TRBD2. Losses at the gene ends were 0 bases for V and 5 bases for J; bases not matched to a gene: 9. The length of the CDR3 is 15 residues. CDR1 is DFQATT, CDR2 SNEGSKA, per germline (reference sequence).

The J gene is TRBJ2-7, the V gene TRBV11-2; 14 bases map to TRBD2. After removal of 4 bases from V and 6 bases from J, the junction contained 5 bases not matched to a gene. The germline V gene has CDR1 SGHAT and CDR2 FQNNGV. The CDR3 runs to 15 residues. CDR3 in DNA: TGTGCCAGCAGCTCGGGACTAGCGGGAGCGGTCGAGCAGTACTTC. It is translated as CASSSGLAGAVEQYF.

This chain connects TRBV20-1 to TRBJ2-1, with D possibly being TRBD2 (6 bases). Germline V lookup: CDR1 DFQATT, CDR2 SNEGSKA (reference sequence). The V end lost 0 bases, the J end lost 0 bases, and 15 bases lay between the germline ends. This CDR3 spans 17 amino acids. The CDR3 DNA reads TGCAGTGCTAGAGATTCCCTTCGCGGGACCTCCTACAATGAGCAGTTCTTC. Translating it yields CSARDSLRGTSYNEQFF.

This chain uses TRBV30 with TRBJ1-2; a possible D gene is TRBD1 (5 bases). This CDR3 region has 15 residues. The germline CDR1 and CDR2 sequences are GTSNPN and SVGIG (reference sequence). Trimming pared 1 base from V and 0 bases from J, leaving 12 bases between. CDR3 sequence: CAWSDWGRANYGYTF. The CDR3 DNA is TGTGCCTGGAGTGACTGGGGGAGAGCTAACTATGGCTACACCTTC. The full variable domain, in which reference TRBV30 and TRBJ1-2 provide the parts outside the CDR3, is SQTIHQWPATLVQPVGSPLSLECTVEGTSNPNLYWYRQAAGRGLQLLFYSVGIGQISSEVPQNLSASRPQDRQFILSSKKLLLSDSGFYLCAWSDWGRANYGYTFGSGTRLTVV.

The chain employs TRBV7-2 and TRBJ1-3; 9 bases map to TRBD1. This CDR3 spans 15 amino acids. Looked up from germline, CDR1 is SGHTA and CDR2 is FQGNSA. The trim removed 4 bases at V and 3 bases at J, leaving 4 bases unmatched. CDR3 nucleotides: TGTGCCAGCAGCTCCAAGACAGGGGGTGGAAACACCATATATTTT. It is translated as CASSSKTGGGNTIYF.

The rearrangement joins TRBV2 to TRBJ2-7; 7 bases align to TRBD1. Germline V gene data show CDR1 as SNHLY and CDR2 as FYNNEI. J gave up 1 base and V 7 bases, and 7 bases lay outside the gene matches. There are 14 residues in the CDR3. CDR3 sequence reads: CASKLDRRSYEQYF. The CDR3 DNA sequence: TGTGCCAGCAAGCTGGACAGGAGATCCTACGAGCAGTACTTC.

By frequency in the sample, this clonotype is medium-sized. The V call is TRBV20-1, the J call TRBJ1-6; 7 nucleotides agree with TRBD1. The V segment lost 1 base and the J segment 4 bases; nucleotides outside the gene matches: 7. The CDR3 runs 16 residues. CDR1 DFQATT and CDR2 SNEGSKA come from the germline V gene (reference sequence). CDR3 amino acids: CSARASGTAYNSPLHF. The CDR3 DNA is TGCAGTGCTAGAGCCTCGGGGACAGCTTATAATTCACCCCTCCACTTT.

This clonotype was counted between two and nine times. The chain links TRBV7-9 to TRBJ1-1; no clear D gene. Germline CDR1 reads SEHNR; CDR2 reads FQNEAQ (reference sequence). This CDR3 contains 13 residues. Trimming removed 2 bases from V and 3 bases from J, with 7 bases in between. CDR3 bases: TGTGCCAGCAGCTTATCGGGAGACACTGAAGCTTTCTTT. Translating gives CASSLSGDTEAFF.

This clonotype was detected once. The chain couples TRBV20-1 to TRBJ2-7, with D possibly being TRBD2 (5 bases). V was pared by 6 bases and J by 4 bases, with 10 bases between. Germline loops: CDR1 DFQATT, CDR2 SNEGSKA (reference sequence). The CDR3 runs to 11 residues. The chain's CDR3 is CSAIRGYEQYF. As DNA, the CDR3 is TGCAGTGCGATTCGGGGTTACGAGCAGTACTTC.

J is TRBJ2-5 and V is TRBV29-1; no definite D call. CDR1 is SQVTM, CDR2 ANQGSEA, per germline. V dropped 3 bases and J dropped 2 bases, with 13 bases sitting between them. This CDR3 region has 14 residues. CDR3 loop: CSVDYTVLQETQYF. The CDR3 nucleotides are TGCAGCGTTGACTATACAGTATTACAAGAGACCCAGTACTTC.

The V gene is TRBV5-1, the J gene TRBJ2-2; a weak D match, TRBD2 (5 bases). The CDR3 sequence is 17 residues long. Per the germline V gene, CDR1 is SGHRS and CDR2 is YFSETQ. V was trimmed by 1 base and J by 0 bases, leaving 13 bases between them. The CDR3 protein is CASSLQGLAANTGELFF. The CDR3 DNA is TGCGCCAGCAGCTTGCAAGGGCTAGCAGCGAACACCGGGGAGCTGTTTTTT. The entire variable domain, with the rest obtained from reference TRBV5-1 and TRBJ2-2, is as follows: KAGVTQTPRYLIKTRGQQVTLSCSPISGHRSVSWYQQTPGQGLQFLFEYFSETQRNKGNFPGRFSGRQFSNSRSEMNVSTLELGDSALYLCASSLQGLAANTGELFFGEGSRLTVL.

Ten or more counts support this clonotype. The chain combines TRBV6-2 or TRBV6-3 with TRBJ1-5; TRBD1 is a possible D gene (6 bases). Between the trimmed V and J ends, which lost 7 bases and 4 bases, there was a span of 17 bases. CDR1 is MNHEY and CDR2 is SVGEGT in the germline V gene. This CDR3 is 15 amino acids long. This chain's CDR3 is CASTRTGMGNQPQHF. CDR3 DNA: TGTGCCAGCACCCGTACAGGGATGGGGAATCAGCCCCAGCATTTT.

In DNA, the CDR3 is TGTGCCTGGACTTCGGGGACAGGGGCCTACGAGCAGTACTTC. Its protein product is CAWTSGTGAYEQYF. The chain combines TRBV30 with TRBJ2-7; the match to TRBD1 covers 10 bases. The germline CDR1 and CDR2 sequences are GTSNPN and SVGIG (reference sequence). This CDR3 spans 14 amino acids. V lost 4 bases, J lost 2 bases, and 5 bases stayed unmatched.

This clonotype was seen only once. This chain connects TRBV7-2 to TRBJ2-7, with TRBD2 identical over 8 bases. Germline CDR1 and CDR2: SGHTA and FQGNSA. V was clipped by 1 base and J by 3 bases; unmatched bases: 5. The CDR3 length is 15 residues. In DNA, the CDR3 is TGTGCCAGCAGCTTAGGGACTAGCTGGGGCTACGAGCAGTACTTC. Translated, it gives CASSLGTSWGYEQYF.

V usage is TRBV20-1 and J usage is TRBJ2-7, with D perhaps TRBD1 (6 bases). Trimming removed 5 bases from V and 5 bases from J, with 19 bases in between. Germline V CDR1 and CDR2: DFQATT, SNEGSKA (reference sequence). The CDR3 is 14 residues long. The CDR3 nucleotides read TGCAGTGCTTTTCAAAAGGACAGTGGGCACGAGCAGTACTTC. This gives the protein CSAFQKDSGHEQYF.

J is TRBJ1-5 and V is TRBV9; TRBD1 might be the D (5 bases). CDR1 and CDR2 from the germline V gene are SGDLS and YYNGEE. V was cut by 3 bases and J by 2 bases, with 15 bases left in between. CDR3 length: 16 amino acids. Here the CDR3 reads CASSEPRRGGNQPQHF. The DNA for the CDR3 is TGTGCCAGCAGCGAGCCCCGTCGGGGCGGCAATCAGCCCCAGCATTTT.

The chain carries TRBV6-6 and TRBJ1-2; TRBD1 aligns across 12 bases. The germline V gene encodes CDR1 MNHNY and CDR2 SVGAGI (reference sequence). The CDR3 sequence is 15 residues long. V was clipped by 5 bases and J by 9 bases; unmatched bases: 10. The CDR3 loop reads CASSDLWDRGRSYTF. CDR3 bases: TGTGCCAGCAGTGATCTCTGGGACAGGGGGCGCAGCTACACCTTC.

This clonotype has a single count. This chain links TRBV10-1 with TRBJ2-5; 14 bases are a match to TRBD2. J was trimmed by 7 bases and V by 4 bases; bases with no gene match: 8. CDR1 and CDR2 (germline): WNHNN, SYGVQD (reference sequence). This CDR3 spans 16 amino acids. The CDR3 region has the DNA TGCGCCAGCAGTGCGACTAGCGGGAGGGCCGGTGGGACCCAGTACTTC. Its protein is CASSATSGRAGGTQYF.

This clonotype has ten or more counts. The rearrangement joins TRBV12-3 or TRBV12-4 to TRBJ2-2; the match to TRBD2 covers 10 bases. With 2 bases clipped from V and 2 bases from J, the junction kept 2 bases outside the gene matches. CDR3 length equals 16 residues. The DNA of the CDR3 is TGTGCCAGCAGTTTAACACTAGCGGGAAACACCGGGGAGCTGTTTTTT. Its protein is CASSLTLAGNTGELFF.

The chain links TRBV29-1 to TRBJ2-3; 10 bases map to TRBD2. The germline V gene has CDR1 SQVTM and CDR2 ANQGSEA. The CDR3 length is 15 residues. J was trimmed by 2 bases and V by 6 bases; bases with no gene match: 8. CDR3 residues: CSVGTSGTFTDTQYF. The CDR3 DNA reads as TGCAGCGTCGGAACTAGCGGGACCTTCACAGATACGCAGTATTTT.